A selection of T cell receptor beta chains follows, all from one sample in a study of neurological immune-mediated disorders. One entry per CDR3 protein, called by TCRdb with MiXCR from the 5' RACE reads. The sample has about 52,000 distinct CDR3 sequences, approximately 3.9% seen once. The sample consisted of PBMCs. Receptors originate from a man between 60 and 70 years old with multiple sclerosis. CDR3s include the opening cysteine and the closing phenylalanine or tryptophan. Each record gives: D gene, V gene, clone size, J gene, CDR3 DNA, CDR3 protein. A D gene is named only where the DNA matches it firmly. Clone size appears in some rows only: once, few, many, or a class for an expanded clone.

D gene: TRBD1; V gene: TRBV6-1; clone size: many; J gene: TRBJ2-1; CDR3 DNA: TGTGCCAGCAGGAGGGACAGGGGGCGTCCTGAGCAGTTCTTC; CDR3 protein: CASRRDRGRPEQFF
D gene: .; V gene: TRBV7-9; clone size: many; J gene: TRBJ1-1; CDR3 DNA: TGTGCCAGCAGCCCTTCCGGGGGAAACACTGAAGCTTTCTTT; CDR3 protein: CASSPSGGNTEAFF
D gene: .; V gene: TRBV28; clone size: .; J gene: TRBJ1-3; CDR3 DNA: TGTGCCAGCAGTTTGATGGCACCCGGAAACACCATATATTTT; CDR3 protein: CASSLMAPGNTIYF
D gene: .; V gene: TRBV7-8; clone size: many; J gene: TRBJ2-5; CDR3 DNA: TGTGCCAGCAGCGGGAGTTCGGTAGAGACCCAGTACTTC; CDR3 protein: CASSGSSVETQYF
D gene: TRBD2; V gene: TRBV6-6; clone size: many; J gene: TRBJ2-5; CDR3 DNA: TGTGCCAGCAGACAAACTAGCGAGGGAGAGACCCAGTACTTC; CDR3 protein: CASRQTSEGETQYF
D gene: .; V gene: TRBV5-1; clone size: many; J gene: TRBJ2-1; CDR3 DNA: TGCGCCAGCAGCCATAAAGTGGGACAAGGCAGTGAGCAGTTCTTC; CDR3 protein: CASSHKVGQGSEQFF
D gene: TRBD1; V gene: TRBV27; clone size: few; J gene: TRBJ2-1; CDR3 DNA: TGTGCCAGCAGTTTTGAGGGACAGGGGAAGGATGAGCAGTTCTTC; CDR3 protein: CASSFEGQGKDEQFF
D gene: TRBD1; V gene: TRBV5-1; clone size: many; J gene: TRBJ2-1; CDR3 DNA: TGCGCCAGCGACAGGGAAGGAGTTAAGTTCTTC; CDR3 protein: CASDREGVKFF
D gene: .; V gene: TRBV20-1; clone size: few; J gene: TRBJ2-7; CDR3 DNA: TGCAGTGCCCAACGGGGGCTCTCCTACGAGCAGTACTTC; CDR3 protein: CSAQRGLSYEQYF
D gene: .; V gene: TRBV20-1; clone size: many; J gene: TRBJ2-3; CDR3 DNA: TGCAGTGCTATTAGTGGCGGTGACCTCACAGATACGCAGTATTTT; CDR3 protein: CSAISGGDLTDTQYF
D gene: .; V gene: TRBV20-1; clone size: many; J gene: TRBJ1-1; CDR3 DNA: TGCAGTGCTAGAGTTATGCAGAGCGAGACTGAAGCTTTCTTT; CDR3 protein: CSARVMQSETEAFF
D gene: .; V gene: TRBV5-1; clone size: many; J gene: TRBJ2-7; CDR3 DNA: TGCGCCAGCAGGCCGGACACTGTTCCTTCCTACGAGCAGTACTTC; CDR3 protein: CASRPDTVPSYEQYF
D gene: .; V gene: TRBV5-1; clone size: many; J gene: TRBJ2-5; CDR3 DNA: TGCGCCAGCAGAAGGCTAGACAGCGAAGAGACCCAGTACTTC; CDR3 protein: CASRRLDSEETQYF
D gene: .; V gene: TRBV10-3; clone size: many; J gene: TRBJ1-1; CDR3 DNA: TGTGCCATCAGTGAAACAGGGAACACTGAAGCTTTCTTT; CDR3 protein: CAISETGNTEAFF
D gene: TRBD2; V gene: TRBV6-5; clone size: many; J gene: TRBJ2-7; CDR3 DNA: TGTGCCACTAGTACCGGTGGGGCGGGGGAGTACTTC; CDR3 protein: CATSTGGAGEYF
D gene: TRBD1; V gene: TRBV11-1; clone size: many; J gene: TRBJ1-1; CDR3 DNA: TGTGCCAGCAGCTTAGTCCCGGACAGGGGAGCTTTCTTT; CDR3 protein: CASSLVPDRGAFF
D gene: TRBD1; V gene: TRBV5-6; clone size: many; J gene: TRBJ2-5; CDR3 DNA: TGTGCCAGCAGCCGGGGACAGATTCCGGAGACCCAGTACTTC; CDR3 protein: CASSRGQIPETQYF
D gene: .; V gene: TRBV5-1; clone size: many; J gene: TRBJ1-1; CDR3 DNA: TGCGCCAGCAGACCCTTCGTCGGGGGGTTGAACACTGAAGCTTTCTTT; CDR3 protein: CASRPFVGGLNTEAFF
D gene: .; V gene: TRBV2; clone size: many; J gene: TRBJ2-3; CDR3 DNA: TGTGCCAGCAGTGAAGGGGGCCGGGGGGCCACAGATACGCAGTATTTT; CDR3 protein: CASSEGGRGATDTQYF
D gene: .; V gene: TRBV4-2; clone size: many; J gene: TRBJ2-4; CDR3 DNA: TGTGCCAGCAGCCAAGTGGCAGGGGTTATGAACATTCAGTACTTC; CDR3 protein: CASSQVAGVMNIQYF
D gene: TRBD2; V gene: TRBV20-1; clone size: many; J gene: TRBJ2-2; CDR3 DNA: TGCAGTGCAAGGCCCAAACTAGCGGGGGTAACGAACACCGGGGAGCTGTTTTTT; CDR3 protein: CSARPKLAGVTNTGELFF
D gene: .; V gene: TRBV20-1; clone size: many; J gene: TRBJ1-1; CDR3 DNA: TGCAGTGCCTGCCAGCCGCCAAACAAAGAAGCTTTCTTT; CDR3 protein: CSACQPPNKEAFF
D gene: .; V gene: TRBV11-2; clone size: many; J gene: TRBJ2-1; CDR3 DNA: TGTGCCAGCAGCCTAGCTTGGGGTGGGTTTGTCGAGCAGTTCTTC; CDR3 protein: CASSLAWGGFVEQFF
D gene: TRBD1; V gene: TRBV20-1; clone size: .; J gene: TRBJ1-6; CDR3 DNA: TGCAGTGCTCCCCGGACAGGGGGCGCTGATTCACCCCTCCACTTT; CDR3 protein: CSAPRTGGADSPLHF
D gene: .; V gene: TRBV5-5; clone size: many; J gene: TRBJ1-5; CDR3 DNA: TGTGCCAGCAGCTTATGGGTGGGGGGCGGCAATCAGCCCCAGCATTTT; CDR3 protein: CASSLWVGGGNQPQHF
D gene: .; V gene: TRBV15; clone size: many; J gene: TRBJ2-2; CDR3 DNA: TGTGCCACCAGCCCGGAGCGGGCCGGCACCGGGGAGCTGTTTTTT; CDR3 protein: CATSPERAGTGELFF
D gene: .; V gene: TRBV10-3; clone size: many; J gene: TRBJ2-5; CDR3 DNA: TGTGCCATCAGCGACTCACAGTCTCCGTTAACAGCGGCTTCGGAGACCCAGTACTTC; CDR3 protein: CAISDSQSPLTAASETQYF
D gene: .; V gene: TRBV10-3; clone size: many; J gene: TRBJ2-5; CDR3 DNA: TGTGCCATCAGTGAGTCGCTCTACCAGTACTTC; CDR3 protein: CAISESLYQYF
D gene: .; V gene: TRBV7-6; clone size: many; J gene: TRBJ2-7; CDR3 DNA: TGTGCCAGCAGCCCTGAGGCCGGGGGCATCTACGAGCAGTACTTC; CDR3 protein: CASSPEAGGIYEQYF
D gene: .; V gene: TRBV20-1; clone size: many; J gene: TRBJ2-3; CDR3 DNA: TGCAGTGCGCCTTCGGGATATGATACGCAGTATTTT; CDR3 protein: CSAPSGYDTQYF
D gene: TRBD2; V gene: TRBV20-1; clone size: many; J gene: TRBJ2-1; CDR3 DNA: TGCAGTGCTAGAGGCGGACTAGCGGGAGTTAGTGAGCAGTTCTTC; CDR3 protein: CSARGGLAGVSEQFF
D gene: .; V gene: TRBV6-5; clone size: many; J gene: TRBJ2-1; CDR3 DNA: TGTGCCAGCAGTAAATCGATCGGGACTCTCTTTACGGAGCAGTTCTTC; CDR3 protein: CASSKSIGTLFTEQFF
D gene: .; V gene: TRBV18; clone size: few; J gene: TRBJ2-7; CDR3 DNA: TGTGCCAGCTCACCACAGGGAATCAAAGAGCAGTACTTC; CDR3 protein: CASSPQGIKEQYF
D gene: .; V gene: TRBV6-5; clone size: many; J gene: TRBJ1-1; CDR3 DNA: TGTGCCAGCAGTCCTCCCGGATGGACCTCGAACACTGAAGCTTTCTTT; CDR3 protein: CASSPPGWTSNTEAFF
D gene: .; V gene: TRBV28; clone size: many; J gene: TRBJ2-1; CDR3 DNA: TGTGCCAGCGCGACGGTCCCCATTTACAATGAGCAGTTCTTC; CDR3 protein: CASATVPIYNEQFF
D gene: .; V gene: TRBV6-5; clone size: many; J gene: TRBJ1-4; CDR3 DNA: TGTGCCAGCAGTTCTCAACAGGAGGCAGCAACTAATGAAAAACTGTTTTTT; CDR3 protein: CASSSQQEAATNEKLFF
D gene: .; V gene: TRBV10-1; clone size: few; J gene: TRBJ2-1; CDR3 DNA: TGCGCCAGCAGTGATTCAGAGAGGCTTAATGAGCAGTTCTTC; CDR3 protein: CASSDSERLNEQFF
D gene: .; V gene: TRBV5-1; clone size: many; J gene: TRBJ2-3; CDR3 DNA: TGCGCCAGCTGCAGGAAAGATACGCAGTATTTT; CDR3 protein: CASCRKDTQYF
D gene: TRBD2; V gene: TRBV7-2; clone size: many; J gene: TRBJ2-1; CDR3 DNA: TGTGCCAGCAGCCTAGCCGGGACTAGCCGCTACCAGAGCTCCTACAATGAGCAGTTCTTC; CDR3 protein: CASSLAGTSRYQSSYNEQFF
D gene: TRBD2; V gene: TRBV20-1; clone size: .; J gene: TRBJ2-3; CDR3 DNA: TGCAGTGCTAGTGGGGGAGGGCCTCGCGCAGATACGCAGTATTTT; CDR3 protein: CSASGGGPRADTQYF